This entry describes one T cell receptor (beta chain). This entry is derived from a study of human T cells and chemical hapten exposure. Time point indicated: healthy volunteer bleed at 6 weeks. Unseparated into fractions, whole blood served as the source from which total RNA was extracted. The CDR3 covers 17 residues. Germline lookup yields CDR1 LGHDT and CDR2 YNNKEL (reference sequence). The germline V and J ends were trimmed by 0 bases and 7 bases, with 19 bases remaining between them. MiXCR, applied by TCRdb to the RACE reads, yields one record per CDR3 protein. The data show roughly 80,000 distinct CDR3 sequences, approximately 8.6% seen once.

The sample comprised whole blood. The TCR was taken from a female donor in good health. Some clones in this sample may be carry-over from other donors' samples. V and J are TRBV3-1 and TRBJ2-1; no firm D call. The CDR3 reads CASSQDFKRGSRNEQFF. CDR3 DNA sequence: TGTGCCAGCAGCCAAGATTTCAAGCGAGGCTCCCGAAATGAGCAGTTCTTC.